This T cell receptor beta chain derives from a study of B cell selection in AIRE deficiency. Regulatory T cells were sorted as CD4+CD25hiCD127low/negative. Remarks on this clone: As yet, its antigen is unknown.

Overall study findings and caveats: With only TCRbeta sequenced, about 40% of shared healthy Treg sequences overlapped Tconv.

This CDR3 comprises 16 residues. V was trimmed by 1 base and J by 5 bases, leaving 14 bases between them. Germline CDR1 is LNHDA and CDR2 is SQIVND (reference sequence). Libraries were prepared by immunoSEQ multiplex PCR; TCRdb keeps only in-frame clonotypes and omits some of them. The sample has fewer than 25,000 clones; nearly 95% are singletons. The sequencing sample was made of CD4+CD25+ Tregs sorted from PBMCs. This receptor was taken from a human donor in good health. J is TRBJ1-4 and V is TRBV19; no definite D call. The CDR3 DNA follows: TGTGCCAGTAGTATAGTAGGAAACTATCGGAATGAAAAACTGTTTTTT. Translated, it gives CASSIVGNYRNEKLFF.